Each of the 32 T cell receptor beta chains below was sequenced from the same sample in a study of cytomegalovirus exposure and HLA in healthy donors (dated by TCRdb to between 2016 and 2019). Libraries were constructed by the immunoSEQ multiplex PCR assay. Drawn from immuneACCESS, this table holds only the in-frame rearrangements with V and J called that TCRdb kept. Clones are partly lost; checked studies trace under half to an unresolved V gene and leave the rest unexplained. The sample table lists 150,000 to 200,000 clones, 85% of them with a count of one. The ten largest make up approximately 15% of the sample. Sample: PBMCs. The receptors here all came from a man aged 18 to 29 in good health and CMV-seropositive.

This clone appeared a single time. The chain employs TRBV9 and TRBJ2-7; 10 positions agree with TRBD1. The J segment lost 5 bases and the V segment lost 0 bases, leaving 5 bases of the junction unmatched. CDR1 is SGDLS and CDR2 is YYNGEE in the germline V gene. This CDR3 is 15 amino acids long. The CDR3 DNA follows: TGTGCCAGCAGCGTAGGCGGGACAGGGGTTAACGAGCAGTACTTC. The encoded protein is CASSVGGTGVNEQYF. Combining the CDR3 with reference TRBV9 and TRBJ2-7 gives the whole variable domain DSGVTQTPKHLITATGQRVTLRCSPRSGDLSVYWYQQSLDQGLQFLIQYYNGEERAKGNILERFSAQQFPDLHSELNLSSLELGDSALYFCASSVGGTGVNEQYFGPGTRLTVT.

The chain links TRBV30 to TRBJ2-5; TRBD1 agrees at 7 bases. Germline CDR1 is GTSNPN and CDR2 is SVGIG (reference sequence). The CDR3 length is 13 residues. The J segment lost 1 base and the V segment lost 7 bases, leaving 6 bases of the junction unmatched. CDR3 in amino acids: CASTTGAQETQYF. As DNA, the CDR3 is TGTGCCTCCACCACAGGGGCCCAAGAGACCCAGTACTTC. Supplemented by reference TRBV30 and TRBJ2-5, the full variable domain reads SQTIHQWPATLVQPVGSPLSLECTVEGTSNPNLYWYRQAAGRGLQLLFYSVGIGQISSEVPQNLSASRPQDRQFILSSKKLLLSDSGFYLCASTTGAQETQYFGPGTRLLVL.

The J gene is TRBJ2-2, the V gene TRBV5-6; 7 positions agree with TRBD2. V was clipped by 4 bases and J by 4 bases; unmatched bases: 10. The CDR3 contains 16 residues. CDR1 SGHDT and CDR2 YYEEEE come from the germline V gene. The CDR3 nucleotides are TGTGCCAGCAGCCGTAGCGGGCTGGGTACCACCGGGGAGCTGTTTTTT. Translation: CASSRSGLGTTGELFF.

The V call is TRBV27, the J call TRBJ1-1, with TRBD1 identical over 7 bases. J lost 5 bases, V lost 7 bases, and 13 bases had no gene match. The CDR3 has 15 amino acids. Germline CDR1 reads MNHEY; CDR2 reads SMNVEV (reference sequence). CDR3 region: CASTSGTARMTEAFF. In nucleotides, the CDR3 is TGTGCCAGCACATCCGGGACAGCGAGGATGACTGAAGCTTTCTTT.

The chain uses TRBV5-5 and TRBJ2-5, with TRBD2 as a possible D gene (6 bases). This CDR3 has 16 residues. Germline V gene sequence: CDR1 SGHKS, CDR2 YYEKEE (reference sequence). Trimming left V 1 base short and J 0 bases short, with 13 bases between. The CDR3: CASSLHGGMYQETQYF. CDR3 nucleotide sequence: TGTGCCAGCAGCTTGCATGGGGGGATGTACCAAGAGACCCAGTACTTC.

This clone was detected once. CDR3 DNA sequence: TGTGCCAGCAGCGGCGGGGGGCTTCTGAACACTGAAGCTTTCTTT. It is translated as CASSGGGLLNTEAFF. The chain uses TRBV9 and TRBJ1-1; D possibly corresponds to TRBD1 (6 bases). The CDR3 contains 15 residues. V lost 3 bases to trimming and J lost 0 bases, with 12 bases between them. Per germline, CDR1 SGDLS and CDR2 YYNGEE.

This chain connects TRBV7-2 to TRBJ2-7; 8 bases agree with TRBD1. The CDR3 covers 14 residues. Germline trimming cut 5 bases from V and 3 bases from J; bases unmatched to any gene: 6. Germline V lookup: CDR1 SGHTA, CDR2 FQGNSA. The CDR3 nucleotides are TGTGCCAGCAGCGACTTCGGACAGGGCTACGAGCAGTACTTC. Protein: CASSDFGQGYEQYF.

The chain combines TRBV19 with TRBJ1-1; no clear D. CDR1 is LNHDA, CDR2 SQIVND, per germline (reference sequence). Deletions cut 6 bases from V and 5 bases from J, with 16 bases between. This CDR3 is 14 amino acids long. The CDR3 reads CASRREGGGTEAFF. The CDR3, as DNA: TGTGCCAGTAGACGGGAGGGCGGAGGAACTGAAGCTTTCTTT.

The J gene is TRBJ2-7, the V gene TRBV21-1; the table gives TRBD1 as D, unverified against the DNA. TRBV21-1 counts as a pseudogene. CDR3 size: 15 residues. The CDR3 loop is CASSQLDRFSYEQYF. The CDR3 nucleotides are TGTGCCAGCAGCCAACTGGACAGGTTCTCCTACGAGCAGTACTTC.

CDR3 coding DNA: TGTGCCAGCAGTGCCTGGGACAGGAGAGGTGACGAGCAGTACTTC. This sequence encodes CASSAWDRRGDEQYF. This sequence joins TRBV6-6 and TRBJ2-7; TRBD1 aligns across 8 bases. V lost 5 bases to trimming and J lost 5 bases; unmatched junction nucleotides: 11. Germline CDR1 and CDR2: MNHNY and SVGAGI (reference sequence). The CDR3 is 15 amino acids.

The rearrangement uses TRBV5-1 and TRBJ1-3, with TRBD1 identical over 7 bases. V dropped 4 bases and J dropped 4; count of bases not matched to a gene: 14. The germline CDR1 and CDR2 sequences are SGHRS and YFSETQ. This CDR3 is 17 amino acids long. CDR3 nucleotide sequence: TGCGCCAGCAGCACCCGGGACAGCCTCTTTCCGGGAAACACCATATATTTT. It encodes CASSTRDSLFPGNTIYF.

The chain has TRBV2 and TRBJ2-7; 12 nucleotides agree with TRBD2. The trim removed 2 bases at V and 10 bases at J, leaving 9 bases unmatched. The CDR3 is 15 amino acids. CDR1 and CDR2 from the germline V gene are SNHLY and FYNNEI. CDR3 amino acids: CASSESLAGGLKQYF. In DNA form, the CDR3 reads TGTGCCAGCAGTGAATCTCTAGCGGGAGGGTTGAAACAGTACTTC.

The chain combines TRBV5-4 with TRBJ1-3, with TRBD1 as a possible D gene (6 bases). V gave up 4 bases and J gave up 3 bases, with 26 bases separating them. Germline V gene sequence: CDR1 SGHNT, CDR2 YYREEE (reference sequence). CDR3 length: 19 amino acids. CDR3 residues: CASSHFWRRAQGIGNTIYF. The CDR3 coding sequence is TGTGCCAGCAGCCATTTTTGGCGACGGGCACAGGGTATTGGAAACACCATATATTTT.

CDR3 coding DNA: TGTGCCAGCAGTTCGGCAGGGGGGTATGATGGCTACACCTTC. Protein product: CASSSAGGYDGYTF. The gene calls are TRBV27 and TRBJ1-2, with 7 bases lining up with TRBD1. The CDR3 sequence is 14 residues long. The germline gives CDR1 MNHEY, CDR2 SMNVEV (reference sequence). The V gene end was trimmed by 4 bases and the J gene end by 6 bases; junction bases not matched to a gene: 8.

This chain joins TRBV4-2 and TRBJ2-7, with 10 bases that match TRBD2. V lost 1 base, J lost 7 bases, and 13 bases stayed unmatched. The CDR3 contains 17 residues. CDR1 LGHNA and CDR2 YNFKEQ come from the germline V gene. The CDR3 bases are TGTGCCAGCAGCCAAGCCCCCACGCTAGCGGGGGCGGGGGAGCAGTACTTC. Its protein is CASSQAPTLAGAGEQYF.

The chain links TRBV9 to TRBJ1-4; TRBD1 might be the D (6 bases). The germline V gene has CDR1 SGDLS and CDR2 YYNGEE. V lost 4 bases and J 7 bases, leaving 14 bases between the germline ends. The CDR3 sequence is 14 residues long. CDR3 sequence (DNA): TGTGCCAGCAGCTCTCTAGGGGGGGCTGAAAAACTGTTTTTT. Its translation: CASSSLGGAEKLFF.

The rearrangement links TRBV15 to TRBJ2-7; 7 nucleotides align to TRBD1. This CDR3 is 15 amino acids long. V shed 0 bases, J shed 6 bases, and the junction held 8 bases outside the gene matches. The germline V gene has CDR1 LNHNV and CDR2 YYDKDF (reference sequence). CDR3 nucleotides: TGTGCCACCAGCAGAGAAGACAGGGTAGGAGGCGAGCAGTACTTC. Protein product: CATSREDRVGGEQYF.

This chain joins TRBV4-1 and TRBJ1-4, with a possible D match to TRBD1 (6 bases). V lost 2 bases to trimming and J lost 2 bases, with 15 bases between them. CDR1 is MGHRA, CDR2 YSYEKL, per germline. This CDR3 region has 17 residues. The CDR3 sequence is CASSQFGGGATNEKLFF. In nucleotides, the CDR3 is TGCGCCAGCAGCCAATTTGGAGGGGGGGCGACTAATGAAAAACTGTTTTTT.

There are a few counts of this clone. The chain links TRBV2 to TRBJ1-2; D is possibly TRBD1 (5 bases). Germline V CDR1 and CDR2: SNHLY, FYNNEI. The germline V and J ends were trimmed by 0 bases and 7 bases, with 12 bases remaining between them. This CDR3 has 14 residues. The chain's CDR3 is CASSEAKGFRGYTF. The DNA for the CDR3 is TGTGCCAGCAGTGAAGCGAAGGGGTTCCGTGGCTACACCTTC.

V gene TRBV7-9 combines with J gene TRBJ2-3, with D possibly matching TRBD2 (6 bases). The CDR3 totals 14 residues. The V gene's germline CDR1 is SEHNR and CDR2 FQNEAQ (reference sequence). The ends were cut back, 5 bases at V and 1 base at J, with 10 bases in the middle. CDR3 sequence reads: CASSPGLRTDTQYF. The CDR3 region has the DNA TGTGCCAGCAGCCCGGGACTCCGCACAGATACGCAGTATTTT.

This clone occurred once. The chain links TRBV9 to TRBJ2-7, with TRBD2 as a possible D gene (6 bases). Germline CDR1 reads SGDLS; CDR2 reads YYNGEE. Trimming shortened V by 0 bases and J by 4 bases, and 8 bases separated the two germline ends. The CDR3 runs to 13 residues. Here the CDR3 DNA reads TGTGCCAGCAGCGTAGGGGGGGATTACGAGCAGTACTTC. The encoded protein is CASSVGGDYEQYF.

Here the CDR3 reads CASSLGRETTGELFF. For the CDR3, the DNA is TGCGCCAGCAGCCTAGGGAGGGAAACCACCGGGGAGCTGTTTTTT. V and J are TRBV4-1 and TRBJ2-2, with TRBD2 identical over 7 bases. V lost 4 bases and J lost 4; bases outside the gene matches: 6. CDR1 MGHRA and CDR2 YSYEKL come from the germline V gene. This CDR3 comprises 15 residues.

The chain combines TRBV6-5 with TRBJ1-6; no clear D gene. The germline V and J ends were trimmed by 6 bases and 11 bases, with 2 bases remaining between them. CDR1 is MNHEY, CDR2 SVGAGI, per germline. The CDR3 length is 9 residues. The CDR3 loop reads CASSTPLHF. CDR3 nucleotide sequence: TGTGCCAGCAGCACACCCCTCCACTTT.

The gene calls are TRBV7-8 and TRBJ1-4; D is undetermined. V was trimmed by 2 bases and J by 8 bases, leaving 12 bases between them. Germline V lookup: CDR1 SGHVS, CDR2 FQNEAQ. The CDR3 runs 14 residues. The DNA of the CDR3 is TGTGCCAGCAGCTTAAGCGTAGTTGGGGAAAAACTGTTTTTT. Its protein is CASSLSVVGEKLFF. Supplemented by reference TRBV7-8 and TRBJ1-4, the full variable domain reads GAGVSQSPRYKVAKRGQDVALRCDPISGHVSLFWYQQALGQGPEFLTYFQNEAQLDKSGLPSDRFFAERPEGSVSTLKIQRTQQEDSAVYLCASSLSVVGEKLFFGSGTQLSVL.

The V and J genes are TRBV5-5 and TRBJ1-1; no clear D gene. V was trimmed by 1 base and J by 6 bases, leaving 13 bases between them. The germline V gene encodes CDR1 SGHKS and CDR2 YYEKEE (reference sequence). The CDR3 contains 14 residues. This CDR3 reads CASSLKLVVAEAFF. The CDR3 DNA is TGTGCCAGCAGCTTGAAGCTGGTTGTCGCTGAAGCTTTCTTT.

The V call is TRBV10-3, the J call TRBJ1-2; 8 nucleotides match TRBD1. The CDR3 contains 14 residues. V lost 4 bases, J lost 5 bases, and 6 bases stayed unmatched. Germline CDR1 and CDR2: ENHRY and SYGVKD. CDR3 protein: CAISAATGAYGYTF. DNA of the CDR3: TGTGCCATCAGTGCCGCGACAGGGGCATATGGCTACACCTTC.

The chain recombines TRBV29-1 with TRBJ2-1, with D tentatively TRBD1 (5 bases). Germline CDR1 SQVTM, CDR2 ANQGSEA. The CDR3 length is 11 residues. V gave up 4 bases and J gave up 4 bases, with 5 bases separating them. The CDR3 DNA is TGCAGCGTTGGACAGTACAATGAGCAGTTCTTC. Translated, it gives CSVGQYNEQFF.

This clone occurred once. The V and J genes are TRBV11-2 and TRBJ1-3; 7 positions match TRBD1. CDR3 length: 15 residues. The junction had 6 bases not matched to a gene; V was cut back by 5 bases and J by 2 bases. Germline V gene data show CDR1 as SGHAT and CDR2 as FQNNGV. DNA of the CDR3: TGTGCCAGCAGCCCAGACAGGGTGGCTGGAAACACCATATATTTT. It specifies CASSPDRVAGNTIYF.

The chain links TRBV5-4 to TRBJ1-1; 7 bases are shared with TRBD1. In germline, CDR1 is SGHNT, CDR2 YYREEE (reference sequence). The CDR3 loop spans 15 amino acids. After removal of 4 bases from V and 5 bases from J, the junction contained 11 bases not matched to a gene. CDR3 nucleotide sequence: TGTGCCAGCAGCCAAGGATCAGGGGGGTATACTGAAGCTTTCTTT. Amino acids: CASSQGSGGYTEAFF. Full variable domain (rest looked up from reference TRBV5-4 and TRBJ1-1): ETGVTQSPTHLIKTRGQQVTLRCSSQSGHNTVSWYQQALGQGPQFIFQYYREEENGRGNFPPRFSGLQFPNYSSELNVNALELDDSALYLCASSQGSGGYTEAFFGQGTRLTVV.

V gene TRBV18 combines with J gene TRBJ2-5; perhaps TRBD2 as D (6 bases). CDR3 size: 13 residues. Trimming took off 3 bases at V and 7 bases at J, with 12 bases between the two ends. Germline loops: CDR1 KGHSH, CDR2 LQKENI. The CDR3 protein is CASSPGRFGTQYF. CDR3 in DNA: TGTGCCAGCTCACCGGGGAGGTTCGGGACCCAGTACTTC.

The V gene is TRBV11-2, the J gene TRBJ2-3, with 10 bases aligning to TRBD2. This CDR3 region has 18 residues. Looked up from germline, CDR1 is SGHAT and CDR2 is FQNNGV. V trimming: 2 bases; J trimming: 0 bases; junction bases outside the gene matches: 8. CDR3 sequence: CASSLKLAGTISTDTQYF. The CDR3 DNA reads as TGTGCCAGCAGCTTAAAACTAGCGGGGACGATTAGCACAGATACGCAGTATTTT.

For the CDR3, the DNA is TGTGCCAGCTCACCACTCGATGCTAGCGCGACCTACTCCTACAATGAGCAGTTCTTC. Protein: CASSPLDASATYSYNEQFF. The chain recombines TRBV18 with TRBJ2-1; tentatively, D is TRBD2 (6 bases). The ends were cut back, 1 base at V and 0 bases at J, with 19 bases in the middle. CDR1 and CDR2 from the germline V gene are KGHSH and LQKENI. The CDR3 extends over 19 amino acids.